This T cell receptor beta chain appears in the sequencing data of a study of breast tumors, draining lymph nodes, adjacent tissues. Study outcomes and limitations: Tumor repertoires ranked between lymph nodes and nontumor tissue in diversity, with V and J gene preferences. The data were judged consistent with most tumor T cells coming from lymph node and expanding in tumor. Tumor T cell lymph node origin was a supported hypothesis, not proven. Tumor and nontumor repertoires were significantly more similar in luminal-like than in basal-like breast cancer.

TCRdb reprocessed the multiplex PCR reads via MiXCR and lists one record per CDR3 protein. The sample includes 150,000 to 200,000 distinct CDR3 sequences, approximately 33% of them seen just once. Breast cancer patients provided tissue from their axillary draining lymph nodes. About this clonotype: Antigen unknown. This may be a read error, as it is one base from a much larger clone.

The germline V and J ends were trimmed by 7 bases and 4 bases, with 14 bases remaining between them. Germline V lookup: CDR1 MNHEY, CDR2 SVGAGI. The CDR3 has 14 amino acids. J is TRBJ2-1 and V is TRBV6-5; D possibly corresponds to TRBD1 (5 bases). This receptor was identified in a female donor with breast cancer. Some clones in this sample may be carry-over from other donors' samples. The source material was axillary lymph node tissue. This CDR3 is CASKWGSRYNEQFF. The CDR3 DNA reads TGTGCCAGCAAATGGGGCAGTCGATACAATGAGCAGTTCTTC.